A selection of T cell receptor beta chains follows, all from one sample in a study of blood T cell repertoires in COVID-19. This table comes from immunoSEQ multiplex PCR, and its TCRdb copy is limited to in-frame clones, with some not included. This table has about 200,000 clones, 70% to 90% appearing once. The sample was peripheral blood. The source is a woman between 65 and 79 years old with acute or convalescent COVID-19. CDR3s include the opening cysteine and the closing phenylalanine or tryptophan. A D gene is named only where the DNA matches it firmly. A clone size is listed for some rows: how often the clone was seen (once, few, many), or a class if it is expanded.

>.|TRBV19|.|TRBJ1-6
TGTGCCAGTAGTATTCAGAGAGGGAGTTCACCCCTCCACTTT
CASSIQRGSSPLHF
>.|TRBV27|.|TRBJ2-2
TGTGCCAGCAGTCGTCCAGCAGGTTCGTCGACCGGGGAGCTGTTTTTT
CASSRPAGSSTGELFF
>.|TRBV19|.|TRBJ1-2
TGTGCCAGTAGTCTGGCGGACTATGGCTACACCTTC
CASSLADYGYTF
>.|TRBV9|.|TRBJ1-2
TGTGCCAGCCAGGGCCCCTATGGCTACACCTTC
CASQGPYGYTF
>TRBD2|TRBV7-2|.|TRBJ2-3
TGTGCCAGCAGCCTCCGGACTAGCGGAGGCACAGATACGCAGTATTTT
CASSLRTSGGTDTQYF
>.|TRBV25-1|.|TRBJ2-5
TGTGCCAGCGCCCCGGGACACCTGACGAGTAGGACCCAGTACTTC
CASAPGHLTSRTQYF
>.|TRBV18|.|TRBJ1-3
TGTGCCAGCTCACCACCGCGTACAGGGCAGGCTTGGTCTGGAAACACCATATATTTT
CASSPPRTGQAWSGNTIYF
>.|TRBV7-6|few|TRBJ1-5
TGTGCCAGCAGCTTAGGTGACTCTCAGCCCCAGCATTTT
CASSLGDSQPQHF
>.|TRBV7-2|.|TRBJ1-4
TGTGCCAGCAGCTTGAGGGGGACTAATGAAAAACTGTTTTTT
CASSLRGTNEKLFF
>.|TRBV19|.|TRBJ1-5
TGTGCCAGTAGTATTGACAGGCTTACCAATCAGCCCCAGCATTTT
CASSIDRLTNQPQHF
>.|TRBV3-1/TRBV3-2|.|TRBJ2-7
TGTGCCAGCAGCCAGCGGACAGTATCCTACGAGCAGTACTTC
CASSQRTVSYEQYF
>.|TRBV7-8|.|TRBJ1-1
TGTGCCAGCAGCCCCCTAACGTCCCTAAACACTGAAGCTTTCTTT
CASSPLTSLNTEAFF
>.|TRBV12-3/TRBV12-4|.|TRBJ2-7
TGTGCCAGCAGTTGGGAGGGACAGGCGTACTTC
CASSWEGQAYF
>TRBD1|TRBV7-9|.|TRBJ1-1
TGTGCCAGCAGCAAGACAGGGTTTGGGACTGAAGCTTTCTTT
CASSKTGFGTEAFF
>.|TRBV7-6|once|TRBJ2-6
TGTGCCAGCTCGGACCCAGGGTCAGGGGCCAACGTCCTGACTTTC
CASSDPGSGANVLTF
>.|TRBV7-2|.|TRBJ2-1
TGTGCCAGCACCCCGGAGCTACGCACCTACAATGAGCAGTTCTTC
CASTPELRTYNEQFF
>TRBD1|TRBV7-2|.|TRBJ2-1
TGTGCCAGCAGTCCACTGACAGGGAAAAATGAGCAGTTCTTC
CASSPLTGKNEQFF
>.|TRBV12-3/TRBV12-4|.|TRBJ1-5
TGTGCCACTTCTACCCAGGGCGATCAGCCCCAGCATTTT
CATSTQGDQPQHF
>.|TRBV6-5|.|TRBJ1-4
TGTGCCAGCAGTTACTCGACTGGGCGGGTGGAAAAACTGTTTTTT
CASSYSTGRVEKLFF
>TRBD2|TRBV12-3/TRBV12-4|.|TRBJ2-7
TGTGCCAGCAGATTAGCGGGAGACTACGAGCAGTACTTC
CASRLAGDYEQYF
>.|TRBV11-2|once|TRBJ1-3
TGTGCCAGCAGCAACGGGAGCTCTGGAAACACCATATATTTT
CASSNGSSGNTIYF
>.|TRBV11-3|.|TRBJ1-3
TGTGCCAGCAGGTCCGGGGGACCGACTGGAAACACCATATATTTT
CASRSGGPTGNTIYF
>.|TRBV11-2|.|TRBJ2-1
TGTGCCAGCAGCTTAAGCGGGCAGTCCTACAATGAGCAGTTCTTC
CASSLSGQSYNEQFF
>.|TRBV7-8|.|TRBJ2-7
TGTGCCAGCTCGGGAACAGACTACGAGCAGTACTTC
CASSGTDYEQYF
>TRBD1|TRBV5-1|.|TRBJ1-4
TGCGCCAGCAGCTTCCAACCGGGACAGGCTAATGAAAAACTGTTTTTT
CASSFQPGQANEKLFF
>.|TRBV15|once|TRBJ2-3
TGTGCCACCAGCAGAAATAGAGGGCTGGGAGATACGCAGTATTTT
CATSRNRGLGDTQYF
>TRBD1|TRBV28|.|TRBJ2-5
TGTGCCAGCAGTTCCTCCCTGACAGGGTTCGCAGGGGAGACCCAGTACTTC
CASSSSLTGFAGETQYF
>.|TRBV4-2|.|TRBJ1-2
TGTGCCAGCAGCCAAGATCGCTATGGCTACACCTTC
CASSQDRYGYTF
>.|TRBV14|few|TRBJ2-1
TGTGCCAGCAGCCCCCACCGCGGCCCCCTAGGGGGAAATGAGCAGTTCTTC
CASSPHRGPLGGNEQFF
>.|TRBV5-6|.|TRBJ2-7
TGTGCCAGCAGCTTGGGGGGCACGTACGAGCAGTACTTC
CASSLGGTYEQYF
>TRBD1|TRBV2|.|TRBJ2-5
TGTGCCAGCAGAGAAGGGACAGGGAGAGAGACCCAGTACTTC
CASREGTGRETQYF
>TRBD2|TRBV11-2|.|TRBJ2-7
TGTGCCAGCAGCTTAGCGCGTAGCGGGGGCTACGAGCAGTACTTC
CASSLARSGGYEQYF
>TRBD1|TRBV10-3|once|TRBJ2-2
TGTGCCATCGGGACAGGGGATAGGTCCGGGGAGCTGTTTTTT
CAIGTGDRSGELFF
>TRBD1|TRBV4-2|.|TRBJ1-2
TGTGCCAGCAGGACAGGGGCGGACTATGGCTACACCTTC
CASRTGADYGYTF
>.|TRBV6-5|.|TRBJ2-2
TGTGCCAGCAGTTACTCGCGGGGACGGCCAGGCGGGGAGCTGTTTTTT
CASSYSRGRPGGELFF
>TRBD1|TRBV5-5|.|TRBJ2-7
TGTGCCAGCAGCCCCGGGACAGGGGGCTATTGGGAGCAGTACTTC
CASSPGTGGYWEQYF
>.|TRBV5-1|.|TRBJ1-6
TGCGCCAGCAGCCCCTTATCCGGGGGGATTCATTCACCCCTCCACTTT
CASSPLSGGIHSPLHF
>.|TRBV11-3|.|TRBJ2-7
TGTGCCAGCAGCTTAGGTATCGGGACACCGACCTACGAGCAGTACTTC
CASSLGIGTPTYEQYF